This T cell receptor beta chain was recovered during a study of Ad26.COV2.S vaccination and SARS-CoV-2 variants. Whole-study context: The study gave Ad26.COV2.S intramuscularly, once or twice 56 days apart.

Treatment denoted: 15 to 20 received Ad26.COV2.S at low or high dose, single or two shots; roughly 5 received placebo; per-sample allocation not given. Day 63 after the first vaccine or placebo injection was the time point for sampling. The sample came from a Boston adult aged 18-55 years. Method: immunoSEQ multiplex PCR; TCRdb's copy keeps in-frame clones and lacks some. Here the sample spans about 680,000 clones, more than 70% being singletons. The length of the CDR3 is 13 residues. Deletions cut 4 bases from V and 2 bases from J, with 3 bases between. Germline V gene data show CDR1 as LGHDT and CDR2 as YNNKEL (reference sequence). This clone appeared a single time. Its antigen is undetermined. Additional DNA sequences in this sample encode the identical CDR3. Study-wide results and limits: The study found higher spike-specific TCR breadth in vaccine than placebo recipients. Overall T cell responses may have been underestimated by the analyses of TCR breadth and depth.

The receptor comes from a person between 18 and 65 years old who received the Ad26.COV2.S COVID-19 vaccine or a placebo. This chain links TRBV3-1 (or the pseudogene TRBV3-2) with TRBJ2-6, with D unresolved. The source material was peripheral blood, sampled in a trial of Ad26.COV2.S vaccine versus placebo. The CDR3 spells CASSLAGANVLTF. The CDR3 nucleotides read TGTGCCAGCAGCCTGGCTGGGGCCAACGTCCTGACTTTC.